This TCR beta chain is drawn from a study of blood T cell repertoires in COVID-19. Overall study context: Italy, Spain and the United States were the sources of the convalescent and acute COVID-19 samples. PBMCs, B-cell-depleted T cells, or T cells provided the cDNA or gDNA that made up the material.

This table comes from immunoSEQ multiplex PCR, and its TCRdb copy is limited to in-frame clones, with some not included. The sample lists fewer than 130,000 clones, around 90% occurring once. The V and J ends lost 1 base and 0 bases respectively, with 16 bases between them. The CDR3 length is 19 residues. Germline CDR1 and CDR2: MDHEN and SYDVKM. The sequenced material came from peripheral blood. The receptor was isolated from a human donor in a cohort sampled during active COVID-19. V usage is TRBV28 and J usage is TRBJ1-6; D ambiguous. CDR3 nucleotides: TGTGCCAGCAGTTTATCTCGGGGAAAAGGAAGCTCCTATAATTCACCCCTCCACTTT. This gives the protein CASSLSRGKGSSYNSPLHF.